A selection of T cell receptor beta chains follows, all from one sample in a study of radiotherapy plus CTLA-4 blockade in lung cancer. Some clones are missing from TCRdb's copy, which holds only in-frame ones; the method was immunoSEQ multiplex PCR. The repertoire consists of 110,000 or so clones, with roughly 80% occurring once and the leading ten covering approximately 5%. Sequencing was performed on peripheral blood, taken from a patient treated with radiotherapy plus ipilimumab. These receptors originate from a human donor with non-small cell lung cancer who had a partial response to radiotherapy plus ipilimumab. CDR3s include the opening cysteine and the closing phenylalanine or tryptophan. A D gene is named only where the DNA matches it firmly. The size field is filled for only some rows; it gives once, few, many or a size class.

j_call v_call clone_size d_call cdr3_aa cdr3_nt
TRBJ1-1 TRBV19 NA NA CASSIDTYEAFF TGTGCCAGTAGTATAGACACTTATGAAGCTTTCTTT
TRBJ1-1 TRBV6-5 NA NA CASSNSRTAEAFF TGTGCCAGCAGTAATTCAAGGACAGCTGAAGCTTTCTTT
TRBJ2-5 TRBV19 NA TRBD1 CASSSGTGGTETQYF TGTGCCAGTAGTTCCGGGACAGGGGGCACAGAGACCCAGTACTTC
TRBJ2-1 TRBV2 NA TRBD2 CASGAGDYNEQFF TGTGCCAGCGGCGCGGGAGACTACAATGAGCAGTTCTTC
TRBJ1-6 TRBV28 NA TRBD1 CASTRQGKNSPLHF TGTGCCAGCACTAGACAGGGGAAGAATTCACCCCTCCACTTT
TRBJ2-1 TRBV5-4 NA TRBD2 CASSGTSGRVNEQFF TGTGCCAGCAGCGGGACTAGCGGGAGAGTCAATGAGCAGTTCTTC
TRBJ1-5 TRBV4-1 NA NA CASSQAEGMKQPQHF TGCGCCAGCAGCCAAGCTGAGGGTATGAAACAGCCCCAGCATTTT
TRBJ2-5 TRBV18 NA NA CASSPGRGQETQYF TGTGCCAGCTCACCGGGCAGGGGCCAAGAGACCCAGTACTTC
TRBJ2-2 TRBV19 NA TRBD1 CASTLSGTGNTGELFF TGTGCCAGTACCCTCTCCGGGACAGGGAACACCGGGGAGCTGTTTTTT
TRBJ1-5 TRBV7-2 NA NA CASSPRTEVNQPQHF TGTGCCAGCAGCCCGCGGACGGAGGTGAATCAGCCCCAGCATTTT
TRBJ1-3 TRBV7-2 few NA CASSLGFSGNTIYF TGTGCCAGCAGCTTGGGCTTCTCTGGAAACACCATATATTTT
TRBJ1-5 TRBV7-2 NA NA CASSLVLAGNQPQHF TGTGCCAGCAGCTTGGTCCTGGCGGGCAATCAGCCCCAGCATTTT